The 21 T cell receptor beta chains below come from one sample, sequenced in a study of cytomegalovirus exposure and HLA in healthy donors. Some clones are missing from TCRdb's copy, which holds only in-frame ones; the method was immunoSEQ multiplex PCR. The data show a few hundred thousand clones, roughly 89% seen once. Input material: PBMCs. These receptors all come from a woman aged 18-29 years in good health and CMV-seronegative.

V is TRBV27 and J is TRBJ1-2, with 8 bases aligning to TRBD1. Germline values: CDR1 MNHEY, CDR2 SMNVEV (reference sequence). This CDR3 comprises 15 residues. Trimming took 4 bases from V and 4 from J; bases not matched to a gene: 8. The CDR3 region has the DNA TGTGCCAGCAGTTCCAGGACAGGGTCTACCTATGGCTACACCTTC. It specifies CASSSRTGSTYGYTF.

V usage is TRBV27 and J usage is TRBJ2-7; 13 nucleotides agree with TRBD2. The CDR3 totals 16 residues. The trim removed 7 bases at V and 1 base at J, leaving 7 bases unmatched. Looked up from germline, CDR1 is MNHEY and CDR2 is SMNVEV (reference sequence). The CDR3 here is CASTRLAGGGSYEQYF. DNA of the CDR3: TGTGCCAGCACCAGACTAGCGGGAGGTGGATCCTACGAGCAGTACTTC.

The chain is built from TRBV28 and TRBJ1-1; D is uncertain. In germline, CDR1 is MDHEN, CDR2 SYDVKM. This CDR3 region has 12 residues. The CDR3: CASRAGTNKAFF. CDR3 bases: TGTGCGTCCCGCGCAGGAACAAATAAAGCTTTCTTT.

This rearrangement joins TRBV2 to TRBJ1-2; no definite D call. The length of the CDR3 is 16 residues. Germline V gene lookup returns CDR1 SNHLY and CDR2 FYNNEI. V was cut by 1 base and J by 6 bases, with 18 bases left in between. CDR3 loop: CASSEGGSIREDGYTF. In nucleotides, the CDR3 is TGTGCCAGCAGTGAAGGAGGTAGTATCCGGGAAGATGGCTACACCTTC.

The chain employs TRBV14 and TRBJ2-7; the D gene is possibly TRBD2 (5 bases). CDR3 length: 14 amino acids. V shed 0 bases and J shed 3 bases, with 9 bases lying between them. Germline CDR1 is SGHDN and CDR2 is FVKESK. The CDR3 loop reads CASSQEPGNYEQYF. The DNA of the CDR3 is TGTGCCAGCAGCCAAGAGCCGGGGAACTACGAGCAGTACTTC.

The chain uses TRBV7-9 and TRBJ1-1; TRBD1 is a possible D gene (5 bases). With 3 bases removed from V and 6 bases from J, the gap between germline ends came to 8 bases. There are 12 residues in the CDR3. Per the germline V gene, CDR1 is SEHNR and CDR2 is FQNEAQ (reference sequence). CDR3 nucleotide sequence: TGTGCCAGCAGCTTGGGCAGGGCTGAAGCTTTCTTT. Amino acid sequence: CASSLGRAEAFF.

Only a few counts were recorded for this clone. The genes are TRBV6-1 and TRBJ2-7; tentatively, D is TRBD2 (6 bases). Trimming removed 4 bases from V and 3 bases from J, with 10 bases in between. CDR3 size: 13 residues. Per the germline V gene, CDR1 is MNHNS and CDR2 is SASEGT. The CDR3 region has the DNA TGTGCCAGCAGTGCTAGGGAGGACTACGAGCAGTACTTC. Its translation is CASSAREDYEQYF.

This rearrangement joins TRBV28 to TRBJ2-3; D unclear. This CDR3 region has 15 residues. In germline, CDR1 is MDHEN, CDR2 SYDVKM. The ends were cut back, 7 bases at V and 0 bases at J, with 14 bases in the middle. The CDR3 DNA reads TGTGCCAGCATTCCCCGGTCGCTGAGCACAGATACGCAGTATTTT. Residues: CASIPRSLSTDTQYF.

Concerning this clone: Germline and junction disagree at one end, which may indicate a read error. The chain joins TRBV9 to TRBJ1-4, with TRBD1 identical over 10 bases. Germline-derived CDR1 and CDR2 are SGDLS and YYNGEE. The CDR3 length is 15 residues. CDR3 nucleotide sequence: TGTGCCAGCAGCGCGGACAGGGGGAAAAATGGAAAACTGTTTTTT. Residues: CASSADRGKNGKLFF.

The rearrangement uses TRBV6-4 and TRBJ2-5; D is uncertain. Trimming removed 7 bases from V and 5 bases from J, with 14 bases in between. The CDR3 runs to 13 residues. Germline loops: CDR1 MRHNA, CDR2 SNTAGT. The chain's CDR3 is CASMRCCSETQYF. Written as DNA, the CDR3 is TGTGCCAGCATGAGGTGCTGTTCTGAGACCCAGTACTTC.

This rearrangement joins TRBV18 to TRBJ1-1; D is ambiguous. V shed 2 bases and J shed 6 bases, with 7 bases lying between them. The CDR3 loop spans 12 amino acids. Looked up from germline, CDR1 is KGHSH and CDR2 is LQKENI. The CDR3 spells CASSPKRSEAFF. The DNA for the CDR3 is TGTGCCAGCTCACCAAAGCGGTCTGAAGCTTTCTTT.

Here the CDR3 reads CASSLGTGRFDSPLHF. The CDR3, as DNA: TGTGCCAGCAGCCTAGGGACAGGACGGTTCGATTCACCCCTCCACTTT. V is TRBV7-9 and J is TRBJ1-6; 8 bases agree with TRBD1. The trim removed 5 bases at V and 8 bases at J, leaving 11 bases unmatched. The CDR3 covers 16 residues. Germline-derived CDR1 and CDR2 are SEHNR and FQNEAQ (reference sequence).

The genes are TRBV7-2 and TRBJ2-7, with TRBD1 matching 9 bases. From germline, CDR1 is SGHTA and CDR2 FQGNSA. This CDR3 has 16 residues. V dropped 0 bases and J dropped 5; count of bases not matched to a gene: 8. The CDR3 nucleotides read TGTGCCAGCAGCTTAGCGGGACAGGGAGGGTCGCACGAGCAGTACTTC. Its translation: CASSLAGQGGSHEQYF.

This chain uses TRBV5-5 with TRBJ2-7; D may be TRBD1 (6 bases). Germline loops: CDR1 SGHKS, CDR2 YYEKEE (reference sequence). The CDR3 loop spans 12 amino acids. Trimming pared 2 bases from V and 3 bases from J, leaving 6 bases between. CDR3 sequence reads: CASSLQGYEQYF. The CDR3 bases are TGTGCCAGCAGCTTACAGGGCTACGAGCAGTACTTC.

The rearrangement links TRBV28 to TRBJ2-7, with 7 bases matching TRBD1. The CDR3 has 16 residues. The V gene end was trimmed by 3 bases and the J gene end by 1 base; junction bases not matched to a gene: 9. Germline CDR1 MDHEN, CDR2 SYDVKM. CDR3: CASSFIEDRPSYEQYF. The DNA for the CDR3 is TGTGCCAGCAGTTTTATAGAGGACAGGCCTTCCTACGAGCAGTACTTC.

The chain joins TRBV7-6 to TRBJ2-3; D possibly corresponds to TRBD2 (6 bases). The CDR3 length is 16 residues. Trimming shortened V by 5 bases and J by 1 base, and 16 bases separated the two germline ends. Germline assignment: CDR1 SGHVS and CDR2 FNYEAQ. Here the CDR3 DNA reads TGTGCCAGCAGCCCCCGGAGGGGTACAGGCACAGATACGCAGTATTTT. It specifies CASSPRRGTGTDTQYF. The complete variable domain, with remaining parts taken from reference TRBV7-6 and TRBJ2-3, reads GAGVSQSPRYKVTKRGQDVALRCDPISGHVSLYWYRQALGQGPEFLTYFNYEAQQDKSGLPNDRFSAERPEGSISTLTIQRTEQRDSAMYRCASSPRRGTGTDTQYFGPGTRLTVL.

V usage is TRBV28 and J usage is TRBJ2-3, with D tentatively TRBD2 (5 bases). CDR3 size: 13 residues. Germline V lookup: CDR1 MDHEN, CDR2 SYDVKM. The ends were cut back, 11 bases at V and 2 bases at J, with 14 bases in the middle. CDR3 nucleotides: TGTGCCGGCGGGCAGTCGCCCACAGATACGCAGTATTTT. Its protein product is CAGGQSPTDTQYF. The full variable domain, rest sourced from reference TRBV28 and TRBJ2-3, is DVKVTQSSRYLVKRTGEKVFLECVQDMDHENMFWYRQDPGLGLRLIYFSYDVKMKEKGDIPEGYSVSREKKERFSLILESASTNQTSMYLCAGGQSPTDTQYFGPGTRLTVL.

The chain employs TRBV7-9 and TRBJ1-1, with a possible D match to TRBD1 (5 bases). The CDR3 is 14 residues long. V dropped 3 bases and J dropped 3 bases, with 11 bases sitting between them. Germline CDR1 reads SEHNR; CDR2 reads FQNEAQ (reference sequence). The CDR3 coding sequence is TGTGCCAGCAGCTTCGGGGGGAGGGACACTGAAGCTTTCTTT. Translating gives CASSFGGRDTEAFF.

This chain uses TRBV9 with TRBJ2-2; 13 bases agree with TRBD2. V lost 1 base to trimming and J lost 7 bases; unmatched junction nucleotides: 10. CDR1 is SGDLS, CDR2 YYNGEE, per germline. The CDR3 loop spans 18 amino acids. CDR3 nucleotide sequence: TGTGCCAGCAGCGTATCACCCCCACTAGCGGGAGGGTTCGGGGAGCTGTTTTTT. Translation gives CASSVSPPLAGGFGELFF. The complete variable domain, with remaining parts taken from reference TRBV9 and TRBJ2-2, reads DSGVTQTPKHLITATGQRVTLRCSPRSGDLSVYWYQQSLDQGLQFLIQYYNGEERAKGNILERFSAQQFPDLHSELNLSSLELGDSALYFCASSVSPPLAGGFGELFFGEGSRLTVL.

The CDR3 DNA reads TGTGCCAGTAATTTTCATGGGCGGGAGGGAAATGAGCAGTTCTTC. It yields the protein CASNFHGREGNEQFF. The V and J genes are TRBV19 and TRBJ2-1, with 9 nucleotides matching TRBD2. V lost 7 bases, J lost 7 bases, and 11 bases stayed unmatched. The CDR3 is made up of 15 amino acids. Germline CDR1 reads LNHDA; CDR2 reads SQIVND (reference sequence).

The chain uses TRBV6-5 and TRBJ1-2; TRBD1 matches at 7 bases. The CDR3 has 15 residues. Trimming removed 6 bases from V and 8 bases from J; junction bases left unmatched: 15. Germline-derived CDR1 and CDR2 are MNHEY and SVGAGI. CDR3 region: CASRGSRTGPRGYTF. The CDR3 coding sequence is TGTGCCAGCAGAGGGTCTAGGACAGGTCCTAGGGGCTACACCTTC.